This T cell receptor beta chain was observed in a study of shared clonotypes between healthy human individuals. This CDR3 has 15 amino acids. Germline V gene lookup returns CDR1 SGHNT and CDR2 YYREEE (reference sequence). The V and J ends lost 4 bases and 3 bases respectively, with 17 bases between them. Original processing notes: Junction-only immunoSEQ data arrived without quality scores, meaning filtering differed. Produced via immunoSEQ multiplex PCR; TCRdb's table is partial and in-frame only. Clone size and the V and J calls come from that table; the DNA yielded D and trimming. This table has about half a million clones, more than 65% appearing once. This clone was seen many times.

The TCR comes from a woman aged 40 to 49 in good health. Some clones in this sample may be carry-over from other donors' samples. The specimen sequenced was PBMCs. The chain joins TRBV5-4 to TRBJ2-7; D is possibly TRBD1 (5 bases). CDR3 protein: CASSLDSGAYYEQYF. In nucleotides, the CDR3 is TGTGCCAGCAGCCTTGACAGTGGGGCCTACTACGAGCAGTACTTC. The whole variable domain, filled in from reference TRBV5-4 and TRBJ2-7, reads ETGVTQSPTHLIKTRGQQVTLRCSSQSGHNTVSWYQQALGQGPQFIFQYYREEENGRGNFPPRFSGLQFPNYSSELNVNALELDDSALYLCASSLDSGAYYEQYFGPGTRLTVT.